Each of the 2 T cell receptor beta chains below was sequenced from the same sample in a study of molecular identifiers for immune sequencing clone quantification. MiXCR, applied by TCRdb to the PCR reads, yields one record per CDR3 protein. The sample includes approximately 590,000 distinct CDR3 sequences, less than 30% seen only once; the top ten take 0.78%. Sequences were obtained from naive CD8+ T cells from blood, with Jurkat cell RNA spiked in. Documented subset: FACS-sorted CD8+CD4-CCR7+CD45RA+ naive T cells. Source of these receptors: a human donor in good health. Some libraries in this study had Jurkat cell RNA spiked in.

A note on this clonotype: The CDR3 does not end in the conserved phenylalanine or tryptophan, so this is likely a read error. DNA for the CDR3: TGCGCCAGCAGTGAGTCGGACCCCAGGAGTTGGAACACTGAAGCTTTCATT. Translated, it gives CASSESDPRSWNTEAFI. This rearrangement joins TRBV10-2 to TRBJ1-1; D not certain. The CDR3 extends over 17 amino acids. The germline V gene has CDR1 WSHSY and CDR2 SAAADI. V gave up 0 bases and J gave up 1 base, with 15 bases separating them.

This clonotype was counted a few times. This chain links TRBV6-5 with TRBJ2-5, with TRBD1 matching 8 bases. Germline CDR1 MNHEY, CDR2 SVGAGI. The V and J ends lost 5 bases and 5 bases, in that order; junction bases with no gene match: 7. This CDR3 is built from 14 residues. CDR3 in DNA: TGTGCCAGCAGTGGATCAGGGGGCGCGGAGACCCAGTACTTC. Protein product: CASSGSGGAETQYF.